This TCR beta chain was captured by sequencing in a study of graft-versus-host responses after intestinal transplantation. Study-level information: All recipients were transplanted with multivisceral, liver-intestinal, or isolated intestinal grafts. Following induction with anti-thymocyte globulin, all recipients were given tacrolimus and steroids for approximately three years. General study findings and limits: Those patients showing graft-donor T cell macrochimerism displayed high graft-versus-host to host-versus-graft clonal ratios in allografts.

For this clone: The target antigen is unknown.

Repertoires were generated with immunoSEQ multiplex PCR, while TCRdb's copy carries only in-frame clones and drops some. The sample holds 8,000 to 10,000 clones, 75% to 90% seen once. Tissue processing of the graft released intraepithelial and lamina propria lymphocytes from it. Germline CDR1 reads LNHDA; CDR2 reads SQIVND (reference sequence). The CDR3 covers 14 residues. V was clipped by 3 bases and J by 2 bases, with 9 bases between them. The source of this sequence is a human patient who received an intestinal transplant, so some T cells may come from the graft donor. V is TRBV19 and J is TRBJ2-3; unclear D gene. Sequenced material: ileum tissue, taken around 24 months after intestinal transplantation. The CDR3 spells CASSMTSTTDTQYF. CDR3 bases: TGTGCCAGTAGTATGACGTCTACCACAGATACGCAGTATTTT.